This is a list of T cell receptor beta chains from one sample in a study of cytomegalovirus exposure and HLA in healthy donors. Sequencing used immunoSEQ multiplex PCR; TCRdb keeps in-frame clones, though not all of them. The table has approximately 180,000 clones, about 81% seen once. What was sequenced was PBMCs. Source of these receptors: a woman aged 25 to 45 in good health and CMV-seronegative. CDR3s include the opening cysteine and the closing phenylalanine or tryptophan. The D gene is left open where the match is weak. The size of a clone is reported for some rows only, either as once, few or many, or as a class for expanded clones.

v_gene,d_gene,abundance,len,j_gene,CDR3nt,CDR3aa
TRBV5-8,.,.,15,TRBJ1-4,TGTGCCAGCAGTCGTACGGGGACTATTAATGAAAAACTGTTTTTT,CASSRTGTINEKLFF
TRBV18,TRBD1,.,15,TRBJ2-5,TGTGCCAGCTCACCAGAAAGCGGACAGGGTAAAAGCCAGTACTTC,CASSPESGQGKSQYF
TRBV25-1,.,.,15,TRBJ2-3,TGTGCCAGCAGTGAATGGGGTAGCGGCACAGATACGCAGTATTTT,CASSEWGSGTDTQYF
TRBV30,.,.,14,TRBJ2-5,TGTGCCTGGGGAGGAAAGGCCGCCCAAGAGACCCAGTACTTC,CAWGGKAAQETQYF
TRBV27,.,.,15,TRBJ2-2,TGTGCCAGCAGTTTGTTCAGGGGTGGCACCGGGGAGCTGTTTTTT,CASSLFRGGTGELFF
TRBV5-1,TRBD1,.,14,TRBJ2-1,TGCGCCAGCAGCCACCGACAGGGTCTGGATGAGCAGTTCTTC,CASSHRQGLDEQFF
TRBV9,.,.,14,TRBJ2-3,TGTGCCAGCAGCGTGTTAGTGGGGCCAGATACGCAGTATTTT,CASSVLVGPDTQYF
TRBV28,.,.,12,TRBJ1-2,TGTGCCGCCCAAACGGGGAACTATGGCTACACCTTC,CAAQTGNYGYTF
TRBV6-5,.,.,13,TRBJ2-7,TGTGCCAGCAGTGACAGTTGGTCCTACGAGCAGTACTTC,CASSDSWSYEQYF
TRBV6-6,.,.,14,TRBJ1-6,TGTGCCAGCAGTTATCTAGGGGCTCGATCACCCCTCCACTTT,CASSYLGARSPLHF
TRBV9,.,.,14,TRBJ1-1,TGTGCCAGCAGCGTAGGTCAGATGAACACTGAAGCTTTCTTT,CASSVGQMNTEAFF
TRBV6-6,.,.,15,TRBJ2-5,TGTGCCAGCAGTTACTCCGGGAGAGCCCAAGAGACCCAGTACTTC,CASSYSGRAQETQYF
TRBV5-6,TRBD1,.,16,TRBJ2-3,TGTGCCAGCAGCTTGGGGGACAGGGAATTCACAGATACGCAGTATTTT,CASSLGDREFTDTQYF
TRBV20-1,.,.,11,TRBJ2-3,TGCAGTGGACCCCGGGGAGATACGCAGTATTTT,CSGPRGDTQYF
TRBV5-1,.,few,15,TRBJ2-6,TGCGCCAGCAGCTTGGGGAGCTCTGGGGCCAACGTCCTGACTTTC,CASSLGSSGANVLTF
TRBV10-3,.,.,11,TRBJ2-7,TGTTCGATAGGAGGGTCCTACGAGCAGTACTTC,CSIGGSYEQYF